The 31 T cell receptor beta chains below all came from one sample that was sequenced in a study of T cells in Graves' hyperthyroidism and ophthalmopathy. Researchers amplified the TCR beta CDR3 regions from RNA transcripts. The HTBI primer set drove a first-round RT-PCR of the TCR CDR3. TCRdb ran MiXCR on the multiplex PCR reads and lists one entry per CDR3 protein. The repertoire holds hundreds of thousands of distinct CDR3 sequences, with 13% to 15% as singletons. Material: blood. These receptors all stem from an older woman with Graves' ophthalmopathy.

This clonotype has a count of ten or more. CDR3 amino acids: CASSPGTSWGIQYF. The CDR3 DNA sequence: TGTGCCAGCAGCCCAGGGACTAGCTGGGGCATTCAGTACTTC. This chain uses TRBV7-2 with TRBJ2-4; 9 nucleotides agree with TRBD2. Trimming at V came to 5 bases and at J to 9 bases, leaving 8 bases not matched to a gene. Germline assignment: CDR1 SGHTA and CDR2 FQGNSA. The CDR3 has 14 amino acids.

This chain joins TRBV25-1 and TRBJ1-1; no clear D. CDR1 is MGHDK, CDR2 SYGVNS, per germline. The CDR3 extends over 11 amino acids. V was clipped by 10 bases and J by 5 bases, with 11 bases between them. The CDR3 nucleotides are TGTGCCACCTCCCTGGGGACTGAAGCTTTCTTT. Protein sequence: CATSLGTEAFF.

This clonotype was detected only a few times. The chain recombines TRBV3-1 with TRBJ2-3, with D unclear. This CDR3 comprises 14 residues. Trimming shortened V by 2 bases and J by 2 bases, and 8 bases separated the two germline ends. Germline V gene sequence: CDR1 LGHDT, CDR2 YNNKEL (reference sequence). The DNA for the CDR3 is TGTGCCAGCAGCCAAAACTCCCTCACAGATACGCAGTATTTT. Translated, it gives CASSQNSLTDTQYF.

The chain couples TRBV19 to TRBJ1-2; the D gene is possibly TRBD1 (5 bases). CDR1 and CDR2 from the germline V gene are LNHDA and SQIVND (reference sequence). V gave up 6 bases and J gave up 8 bases, with 19 bases separating them. The length of the CDR3 is 14 residues. This chain's CDR3 is CASRSTHQGRGYTF. CDR3 coding DNA: TGTGCCAGTAGATCTACGCATCAGGGACGCGGCTACACCTTC.

Many counts were recorded for this clonotype. CDR3 sequence: CAITSTSGRAGNEQFF. The CDR3 DNA reads as TGTGCCATCACCTCGACTAGCGGGAGGGCCGGGAATGAGCAGTTCTTC. The J gene is TRBJ2-1, the V gene TRBV10-3; 14 nucleotides line up with TRBD2. Germline values: CDR1 ENHRY, CDR2 SYGVKD. This CDR3 has 16 residues. V was clipped by 7 bases and J by 7 bases; unmatched bases: 9.

The chain carries TRBV25-1 and TRBJ1-5; 9 nucleotides align to TRBD1. Germline V gives CDR1 MGHDK, CDR2 SYGVNS. This CDR3 is 17 amino acids long. V lost 4 bases, J lost 5 bases, and 12 bases stayed unmatched. CDR3 loop: CASSATGGGIGDQPQHF. CDR3 in DNA: TGTGCCAGCAGTGCAACAGGGGGCGGGATAGGCGATCAGCCCCAGCATTTT.

This clonotype showed up just once. One end of the junction is discordant with germline, which a read error may explain. J is TRBJ1-1 and V is TRBV5-1; D might be TRBD1 (5 bases). Per germline, CDR1 SGHRS and CDR2 YFSETQ. The CDR3 loop spans 14 amino acids. The DNA for the CDR3 is TGCGCCAACAGCTTCCAGGGTTCGAACACTGAAGCTTTCTTT. Its protein product is CANSFQGSNTEAFF.

The sample holds many counts of this clonotype. The chain recombines TRBV28 with TRBJ1-1; D call uncertain. Germline V CDR1 and CDR2: MDHEN, SYDVKM. The CDR3 spans 13 residues. V lost 2 bases and J 1 base, leaving 5 bases between the germline ends. CDR3 sequence (DNA): TGTGCCAGCAGTTTACTCCAGAACACTGAAGCTTTCTTT. Its protein product is CASSLLQNTEAFF.

In its sample, this clonotype was seen many times. V is TRBV28 and J is TRBJ1-5; the D is unclear. Trimming removed 5 bases from V and 6 bases from J, with 14 bases in between. This CDR3 has 14 residues. Germline loops: CDR1 MDHEN, CDR2 SYDVKM. As DNA, the CDR3 is TGTGCCAGCAGTCCCAGTCGGCTGGGTCAGCCCCAGCATTTT. The encoded protein is CASSPSRLGQPQHF.

This clonotype occurred many times. The rearrangement links TRBV5-1 to TRBJ2-1; 9 positions match TRBD2. Trimming cost V 0 bases and J 9 bases; bases outside gene matches: 4. The CDR3 sequence is 14 residues long. Germline V gives CDR1 SGHRS, CDR2 YFSETQ. The CDR3 protein is CASSLVSGRTEQFF. The CDR3 DNA reads TGCGCCAGCAGCTTGGTGAGCGGGAGGACTGAGCAGTTCTTC.

The table lists this clonotype with many counts. The V call is TRBV27, the J call TRBJ2-2; 7 bases align to TRBD1. V lost 5 bases and J lost 1; bases outside the gene matches: 7. In germline, CDR1 is MNHEY, CDR2 SMNVEV (reference sequence). This CDR3 has 16 amino acids. Here the CDR3 reads CASSPFDRVNTGELFF. The CDR3 coding sequence is TGTGCCAGCAGTCCATTCGACAGGGTGAACACCGGGGAGCTGTTTTTT.

The table lists this clonotype with many counts. The chain is built from TRBV12-3 or TRBV12-4 and TRBJ2-5, with D possibly matching TRBD2 (6 bases). Trimming pared 5 bases from V and 5 bases from J, leaving 15 bases between. This CDR3 region has 14 residues. The chain's CDR3 is CASSPQGRGETQYF. In nucleotides, the CDR3 is TGTGCCAGCAGTCCCCAGGGTCGGGGGGAGACCCAGTACTTC.

This clonotype was recorded many times. V and J are TRBV12-3 or TRBV12-4 and TRBJ2-7; 8 nucleotides match TRBD2. The CDR3 extends over 15 amino acids. Germline trimming cut 1 base from V and 2 bases from J; bases unmatched to any gene: 4. The CDR3 bases are TGTGCCAGCAGTTTAGAACTAGCGGAGCCCTACGAGCAGTACTTC. Protein product: CASSLELAEPYEQYF.

This clonotype was seen ten or more times. The chain joins TRBV12-3 or TRBV12-4 to TRBJ2-1; 7 nucleotides align to TRBD1. V dropped 0 bases and J dropped 1; count of bases not matched to a gene: 9. This CDR3 spans 18 amino acids. The CDR3 coding sequence is TGTGCCAGCAGTTTAGCCCCCGGGGACAGCCGATCCTACAATGAGCAGTTCTTC. This codes for CASSLAPGDSRSYNEQFF.

V is TRBV9 and J is TRBJ2-1; D unresolved. Trimming shortened V by 2 bases and J by 4 bases, and 16 bases separated the two germline ends. The CDR3 has 16 amino acids. CDR1 and CDR2 (germline): SGDLS, YYNGEE. The CDR3, as DNA: TGTGCCAGCAGCGTCGGTGGGCGGAGACCTTACAATGAGCAGTTCTTC. Amino acids: CASSVGGRRPYNEQFF. The whole variable domain, remainder taken from reference TRBV9 and TRBJ2-1, is DSGVTQTPKHLITATGQRVTLRCSPRSGDLSVYWYQQSLDQGLQFLIQYYNGEERAKGNILERFSAQQFPDLHSELNLSSLELGDSALYFCASSVGGRRPYNEQFFGPGTRLTVL.

J is TRBJ2-2 and V is TRBV30; D ambiguous. CDR3 length equals 10 residues. Germline CDR1 GTSNPN, CDR2 SVGIG (reference sequence). V was pared by 4 bases and J by 4 bases, with 1 base between. The DNA of the CDR3 is TGTGCCTGGACCACCGGGGAGCTGTTTTTT. It translates to CAWTTGELFF. Filled out from reference TRBV30 and TRBJ2-2, the complete variable domain reads SQTIHQWPATLVQPVGSPLSLECTVEGTSNPNLYWYRQAAGRGLQLLFYSVGIGQISSEVPQNLSASRPQDRQFILSSKKLLLSDSGFYLCAWTTGELFFGEGSRLTVL.

Ten or more counts support this clonotype. This chain links TRBV3-1 with TRBJ2-1, with D uncertain. Germline V CDR1 and CDR2: LGHDT, YNNKEL (reference sequence). V was pared by 1 base and J by 7 bases, with 14 bases between. The CDR3 has 15 amino acids. For the CDR3, the DNA is TGTGCCAGCAGCCAAGCGCCAGGCACTGGTAATGAGCAGTTCTTC. This encodes CASSQAPGTGNEQFF.

This clonotype was detected only a few times. The V and J genes are TRBV3-1 and TRBJ2-3; no reliable D call. Trimming took off 2 bases at V and 3 bases at J, with 9 bases between the two ends. This CDR3 spans 14 amino acids. The V gene's germline CDR1 is LGHDT and CDR2 YNNKEL (reference sequence). The CDR3 spells CASSQPIGTDTQYF. The CDR3 region has the DNA TGTGCCAGCAGCCAACCCATCGGAACAGATACGCAGTATTTT.

About this clonotype itself: This sequence may be a read error, since a much larger clone differs from it by one base. This chain connects TRBV7-2 to TRBJ1-4; possibly TRBD1 for D (6 bases). Germline values: CDR1 SGHTA, CDR2 FQGNSA. This CDR3 is 17 amino acids long. The V end lost 1 base, the J end lost 3 bases, and 15 bases lay between the germline ends. The CDR3, as DNA: TGTGCCAGCAGCTTAGAGAGGGGGAAGAGGGCTAATGAAAAACTGTTTTTT. Protein product: CASSLERGKRANEKLFF.

This clonotype appeared many times. The chain employs TRBV7-9 and TRBJ2-7; maybe TRBD2 (6 bases). V shed 7 bases and J shed 6 bases, with 13 bases lying between them. From germline, CDR1 is SEHNR and CDR2 FQNEAQ (reference sequence). CDR3 length: 12 amino acids. The DNA of the CDR3 is TGTGCCAGCACCTCCCCCGGGGGCGAGCAGTACTTC. This codes for CASTSPGGEQYF.

This clonotype has more than one count but fewer than ten. The chain combines TRBV20-1 with TRBJ2-4; 8 bases align to TRBD2. The CDR3 totals 16 residues. V lost 6 bases and J lost 0; bases outside the gene matches: 10. Germline CDR1 and CDR2: DFQATT and SNEGSKA (reference sequence). CDR3 residues: CSARPGGTIAKNIQYF. CDR3 bases: TGCAGTGCCCGACCGGGAGGGACCATAGCCAAAAACATTCAGTACTTC.

This clonotype has only a few counts. The CDR3 sequence: CASSPGTGALQETQYF. CDR3 DNA sequence: TGTGCCAGCAGCCCCGGGACAGGGGCCCTCCAAGAGACCCAGTACTTC. This rearrangement joins TRBV3-1 to TRBJ2-5; TRBD1 aligns across 10 bases. Per the germline V gene, CDR1 is LGHDT and CDR2 is YNNKEL (reference sequence). Trimming cost V 4 bases and J 1 base; bases outside gene matches: 6. This CDR3 is built from 16 residues.

At least ten counts were recorded for this clonotype. The chain couples TRBV18 to TRBJ2-1; 7 nucleotides align to TRBD2. J gave up 1 base and V 0 bases, and 6 bases lay outside the gene matches. The CDR3 extends over 17 amino acids. Germline values: CDR1 KGHSH, CDR2 LQKENI. This chain's CDR3 is CASSPPGGRVSYNEQFF. CDR3 nucleotide sequence: TGTGCCAGCTCACCACCGGGAGGGAGAGTTTCCTACAATGAGCAGTTCTTC.

This clonotype was recorded at least ten times. The chain links TRBV2 to TRBJ1-5; D gene unclear. From germline, CDR1 is SNHLY and CDR2 FYNNEI. The CDR3 spans 13 residues. With 8 bases removed from V and 0 bases from J, the gap between germline ends came to 8 bases. The DNA of the CDR3 is TGTGCCAGCGGTTGGGATAGCAATCAGCCCCAGCATTTT. The encoded protein is CASGWDSNQPQHF.

The chain employs TRBV14 and TRBJ2-7, with 9 bases that match TRBD1. This CDR3 comprises 13 residues. Germline V CDR1 and CDR2: SGHDN, FVKESK. With 1 base clipped from V and 6 bases from J, the junction kept 1 base outside the gene matches. The CDR3: CASSQVQGAEQYF. Here the CDR3 DNA reads TGTGCCAGCAGCCAAGTACAGGGGGCCGAGCAGTACTTC.

This clonotype showed up many times. The chain recombines TRBV5-1 with TRBJ1-1; weak D call: TRBD1 (6 bases). Germline V gene data show CDR1 as SGHRS and CDR2 as YFSETQ. CDR3 length: 16 amino acids. V was pared by 0 bases and J by 0 bases, with 12 bases between. CDR3 in amino acids: CASSLAAGQLNTEAFF. In DNA form, the CDR3 reads TGCGCCAGCAGCTTGGCAGCGGGACAACTGAACACTGAAGCTTTCTTT.

At least ten counts were recorded for this clonotype. The gene calls are TRBV12-3 or TRBV12-4 and TRBJ1-2, with D uncertain. This CDR3 contains 13 residues. V lost 2 bases, J lost 3 bases, and 7 bases lay in between. CDR3 bases: TGTGCCAGCAGTTTACTGGTCCACTATGGCTACACCTTC. Translation: CASSLLVHYGYTF.

This clonotype was recorded many times. The chain joins TRBV7-2 to TRBJ2-5; 14 nucleotides match TRBD2. V lost 5 bases and J lost 4; bases outside the gene matches: 9. Germline CDR1 and CDR2: SGHTA and FQGNSA. This CDR3 has 17 residues. CDR3 coding DNA: TGTGCCAGCAGCCCACGGCAAGGACTAGCGGGAGGAGAGACCCAGTACTTC. Encoded protein: CASSPRQGLAGGETQYF. Together with reference TRBV7-2 and TRBJ2-5, the CDR3 gives the full variable domain: GAGVSQSPSNKVTEKGKDVELRCDPISGHTALYWYRQSLGQGLEFLIYFQGNSAPDKSGLPSDRFSAERTGGSVSTLTIQRTQQEDSAVYLCASSPRQGLAGGETQYFGPGTRLLVL.

Notes on this clonotype: Its ends do not fully match the called genes, so a read error is possible. The chain links TRBV4-1 to TRBJ2-1; D unclear. The CDR3 extends over 13 amino acids. The germline CDR1 and CDR2 sequences are MGHRA and YSYEKL. For the CDR3, the DNA is TGCGCCCGCAGCCAAACCCCTGGCAATGAGCAGTTCTTC. Translated, it gives CARSQTPGNEQFF.

This clonotype was found many times. The chain is built from TRBV11-2 and TRBJ2-7, with 7 bases lining up with TRBD1. Per the germline V gene, CDR1 is SGHAT and CDR2 is FQNNGV. This CDR3 has 13 amino acids. The ends lost 5 bases at V and 5 bases at J; junction bases unmatched: 6. CDR3 protein: CASSTDRRDEQYF. DNA for the CDR3: TGTGCCAGCAGCACGGACAGGCGCGACGAGCAGTACTTC.

This clonotype showed up many times. This chain's CDR3 is CASSYDPGGGKLFF. CDR3 DNA: TGTGCCAGCAGCTACGACCCGGGGGGGGGGAAACTGTTTTTT. The rearrangement links TRBV2 to TRBJ1-4, with D maybe TRBD1 (5 bases). Trimming stripped 6 bases from V and 11 bases from J, with 19 bases between. Germline values: CDR1 SNHLY, CDR2 FYNNEI. The length of the CDR3 is 14 residues.